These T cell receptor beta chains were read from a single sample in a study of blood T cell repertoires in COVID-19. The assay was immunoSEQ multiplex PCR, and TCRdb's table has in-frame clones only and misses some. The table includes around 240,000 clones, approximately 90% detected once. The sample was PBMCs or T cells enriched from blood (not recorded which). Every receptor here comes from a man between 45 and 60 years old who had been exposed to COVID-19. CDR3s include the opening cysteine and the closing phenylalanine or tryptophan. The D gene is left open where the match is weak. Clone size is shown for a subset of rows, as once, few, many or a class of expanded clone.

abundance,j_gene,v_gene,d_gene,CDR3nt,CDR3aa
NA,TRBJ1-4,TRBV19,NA,TGTGCCAGTAGCCCTGGGAGAAGTCAACTGGGTGAAAAACTGTTTTTT,CASSPGRSQLGEKLFF
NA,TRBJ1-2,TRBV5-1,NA,TGCGCCAGCAGCTTGGGGTCCTCAGGGGTGGGCTATGGCTACACCTTC,CASSLGSSGVGYGYTF
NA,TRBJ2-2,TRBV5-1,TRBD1,TGCGCCAGCAGCTCAGGGGGCTACACCGGGGAGCTGTTTTTT,CASSSGGYTGELFF
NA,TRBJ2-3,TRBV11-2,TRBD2,TGTGCCAGCAGCCAAAATCGGGGGGTGGGGAACACAGATACGCAGTATTTT,CASSQNRGVGNTDTQYF
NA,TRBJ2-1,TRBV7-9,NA,TGTGCCAGCAGCTCCTGGGGGGGGACAGGCTCCTACAATGAGCAGTTCTTC,CASSSWGGTGSYNEQFF
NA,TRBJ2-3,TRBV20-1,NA,TGCAGTGCTAGTGGTCCTGTAGGGGCAGCGTGGGGTACGCAGTATTTT,CSASGPVGAAWGTQYF
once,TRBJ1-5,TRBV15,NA,TGTGCCACCAGCAGAGATCCCGGAGACCAGCCCCAGCATTTT,CATSRDPGDQPQHF
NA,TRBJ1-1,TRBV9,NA,TGTGCCAGCACCCCTTTCGGTACAGGGATTGAGAACACTGAAGCTTTCTTT,CASTPFGTGIENTEAFF
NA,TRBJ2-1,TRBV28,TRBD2,TGTGCCAGCAGTACTAGCGGCTCCTACAATGAGCAGTTCTTC,CASSTSGSYNEQFF
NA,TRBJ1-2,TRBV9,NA,TGTGCCAGCAGCGTGGACACTAACTATGGCTACACCTTC,CASSVDTNYGYTF
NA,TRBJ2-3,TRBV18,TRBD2,TGTGCCAGCTCACCACGGACTAGCGGGGTAGATACGCAGTATTTT,CASSPRTSGVDTQYF
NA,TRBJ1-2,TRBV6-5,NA,TGTGCCAGCAGTTACCGGGACACACGCGTTTATGGCTACACCTTC,CASSYRDTRVYGYTF
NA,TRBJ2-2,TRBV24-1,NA,TGTGCCACCAGTGATTTGGGGCTGGCGGGGACCGGGGAGCTGTTTTTT,CATSDLGLAGTGELFF
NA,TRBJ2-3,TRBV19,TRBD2,TGTGCCAGTAGCGGGGGGGCCGATACGCAGTATTTT,CASSGGADTQYF
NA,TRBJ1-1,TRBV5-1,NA,TGCGCCAGCAGCTTGGCTCCAGGCCGAACGGAAGCTTTCTTT,CASSLAPGRTEAFF
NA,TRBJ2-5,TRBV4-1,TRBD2,TGCGCCAGCAGCCGAATAGCGGGGGAGACCCAGTACTTC,CASSRIAGETQYF
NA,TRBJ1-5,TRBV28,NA,TGTGCCAGCAGACAGGCAGGGGCTACCAATCAGCCCCAGCATTTT,CASRQAGATNQPQHF
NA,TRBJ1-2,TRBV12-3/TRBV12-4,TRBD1,TGTGCCAGCAGTCGTGACAGGGACGGCTACACCTTC,CASSRDRDGYTF
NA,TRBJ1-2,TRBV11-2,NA,TGTGCCAGCAGCTCCACAGGCTTCTATGGCTACACCTTC,CASSSTGFYGYTF
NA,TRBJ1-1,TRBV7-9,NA,TGTGCCAGCAGCTTCAGGTTTACTGAAGCTTTCTTT,CASSFRFTEAFF
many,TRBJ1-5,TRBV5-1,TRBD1,TGCGCCAGCAGCCCGGACGGGACAGGGTACAATCAGCCCCAGCATTTT,CASSPDGTGYNQPQHF
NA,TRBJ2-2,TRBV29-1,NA,TGCAGCGTTGCCGGGGTTGGCACCGGGGAGCTGTTTTTT,CSVAGVGTGELFF
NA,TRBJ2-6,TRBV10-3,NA,TGTGCCATCAGTGATGGCAGGAGGTTTGCTGGGGCCAACGTCCTGACTTTC,CAISDGRRFAGANVLTF
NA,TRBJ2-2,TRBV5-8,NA,TGTGCCAGCAGCTTGTATCGGGGTCCCGGGGAGCTGTTTTTT,CASSLYRGPGELFF
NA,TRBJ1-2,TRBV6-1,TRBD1,TGTGCCAGCAGTGATGATCCGACAGGGAACTATGGCTACACCTTC,CASSDDPTGNYGYTF
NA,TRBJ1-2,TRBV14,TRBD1,TGTGCCAGCAGCCAGTCCGGGACAGCCATCTCCTCGGGTGGCTACACCTTC,CASSQSGTAISSGGYTF
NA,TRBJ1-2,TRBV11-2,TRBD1,TGTGCCAGCAGCTTAGGGGACAGTAACTATGGCTACACCTTC,CASSLGDSNYGYTF
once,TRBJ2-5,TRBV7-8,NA,TGTGCCAGCAGCTCCTGGACAGTCCAAGAGACCCAGTACTTC,CASSSWTVQETQYF
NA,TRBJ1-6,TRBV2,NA,TGTGCCAGCAATAACAATTTTCCGTCTTCACCCCTCCACTTT,CASNNNFPSSPLHF
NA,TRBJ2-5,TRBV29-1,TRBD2,TGCAGCGTGGTGCCGGGACTAGCGGACCCGGGGAGAGGAGAGACCCAGTACTTC,CSVVPGLADPGRGETQYF
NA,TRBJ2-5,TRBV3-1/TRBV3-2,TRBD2,TGTGCCAGCAGCCAAGATATTAGGGTTAGCGGGGGGAACCAAGAGACCCAGTACTTC,CASSQDIRVSGGNQETQYF
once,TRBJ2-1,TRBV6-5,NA,TGTGCCAGCAGTTACTCACAGGGAGCCTACAATGAGCAGTTCTTC,CASSYSQGAYNEQFF
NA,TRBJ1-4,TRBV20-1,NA,TGCAGTGCTAGTAATCCCACCACTCCAAATGAAAAACTGTTTTTT,CSASNPTTPNEKLFF
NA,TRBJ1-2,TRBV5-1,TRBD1,TGCGCCAGCAGCTTGACAGGGGAGGTCGACTATGGCTACACCTTC,CASSLTGEVDYGYTF
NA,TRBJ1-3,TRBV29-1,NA,TGCAGCGTTGATGGGGGGTCTCTCTCTGGAAACACCATATATTTT,CSVDGGSLSGNTIYF
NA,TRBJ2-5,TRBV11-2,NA,TGTGCCAGCAGCTTCAATTTACAGATCCAAGAGACCCAGTACTTC,CASSFNLQIQETQYF
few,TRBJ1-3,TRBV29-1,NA,TGCAGCGCCCGGGGGGGGGTCTACGGAAACACCATATATTTT,CSARGGVYGNTIYF
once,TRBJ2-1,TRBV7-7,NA,TGTGCTAGCAGCTCACGGGTCCACATGGCGGCAAGCTCCTACAATGAGCAGTTCTTC,CASSSRVHMAASSYNEQFF
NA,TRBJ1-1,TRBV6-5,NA,TGTGCCAGCAGTTACGGTACGGGGATGAACACTGAAGCTTTCTTT,CASSYGTGMNTEAFF
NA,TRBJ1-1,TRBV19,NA,TGTGCCAGTAGTATACCCGCAGGGAACACTGAAGCTTTCTTT,CASSIPAGNTEAFF
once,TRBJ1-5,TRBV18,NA,TGTGCCAGCTCACCAAGCATGGGAGGGCAGCCCCAGCATTTT,CASSPSMGGQPQHF
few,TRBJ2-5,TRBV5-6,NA,TGTGCCAGCAGCAGAGAAGAGACCCAGTACTTC,CASSREETQYF
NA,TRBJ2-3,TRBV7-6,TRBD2,TGTGCCAGCAGCTATACCGGGACTAGCGGGATCACAGATACGCAGTATTTT,CASSYTGTSGITDTQYF
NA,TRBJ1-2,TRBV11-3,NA,TGTGCCAGCAGCTTAGGAATCACTTATGGCTACACCTTC,CASSLGITYGYTF
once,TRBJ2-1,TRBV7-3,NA,TGTGCCAGCAGCTTAGTGTTCAGCGGCTACAATGAGCAGTTCTTC,CASSLVFSGYNEQFF
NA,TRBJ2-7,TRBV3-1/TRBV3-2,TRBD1,TGTGCCAGCAGCCAAGTAGGGACAGCCACCTACGAGCAGTACTTC,CASSQVGTATYEQYF
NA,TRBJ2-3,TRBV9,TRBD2,TGTGCCAGCAGCGTTTTAGGGACTCCGGGGGGGAGCACAGATACGCAGTATTTT,CASSVLGTPGGSTDTQYF
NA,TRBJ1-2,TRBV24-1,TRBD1,TGTGCCACCAGTGATTGGGACAGTTTCTATGGCTACACCTTC,CATSDWDSFYGYTF
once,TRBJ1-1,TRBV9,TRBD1,TGTGCCAGCAGCGCTCCGACAGGGGCCACTGAAGCTTTCTTT,CASSAPTGATEAFF
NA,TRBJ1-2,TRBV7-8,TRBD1,TGTGCCAGCAGCTTAGAAAGGACAGGGTCTAACTATGGCTACACCTTC,CASSLERTGSNYGYTF
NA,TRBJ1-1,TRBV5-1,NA,TGCGCCAGCAGCTCGCCGGCCACAGGGCAAGCTTTCTTT,CASSSPATGQAFF
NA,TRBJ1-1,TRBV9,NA,TGTGCCAGCAGCCACAGGGTCCACACTGAAGCTTTCTTT,CASSHRVHTEAFF
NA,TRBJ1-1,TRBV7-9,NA,TGTGCCAGCAGGGGCAGCTACACTGAAGCTTTCTTT,CASRGSYTEAFF